This TCR beta chain was found in a study of blood T cell repertoires in COVID-19. In the study overall: Sample material is recorded as cDNA or gDNA derived from T cells, B-cell-depleted T cells, or PBMCs.

The authors' processing: Reference gene primer amplification yielded estimated nucleated cell counts. Profiled with immunoSEQ multiplex PCR; TCRdb holds only in-frame clones, not every one. The DNA gave D and trimming, while V, J and clone size come from that table. The sample holds approximately 93,000 clones, around 88% seen once. This CDR3 contains 16 residues. From germline, CDR1 is ENHRY and CDR2 SYGVKD. J was trimmed by 2 bases and V by 10 bases; bases with no gene match: 12. V is TRBV10-3 and J is TRBJ2-2, with TRBD2 matching 8 bases. This TCR came from a man in his fifties with COVID-19, enrolled during active disease. The sequencing input was peripheral blood. CDR3 sequence reads: CATSSGAGENTGELFF. CDR3 coding DNA: TGTGCCACCTCCTCCGGAGCGGGAGAAAACACCGGGGAGCTGTTTTTT.